The 9 T cell receptor beta chains listed next were all sequenced from one sample in a study of early T cells in non-severe SARS-CoV-2 infection. TCRdb reanalysed the 5' RACE reads using MiXCR and keeps one entry per CDR3 protein. The sample records some 34,000 distinct CDR3 sequences, 4% to 5% being singletons. Sequencing was done on a sample of whole blood. Every receptor here comes from an adult who was a healthcare worker with PCR-confirmed SARS-CoV-2 infection or an uninfected control (not recorded which).

This clonotype was recorded at least ten times. The chain recombines TRBV19 with TRBJ1-5, with D unresolved. V lost 7 bases to trimming and J lost 3 bases, with 16 bases between them. From germline, CDR1 is LNHDA and CDR2 SQIVND (reference sequence). This CDR3 region has 15 residues. CDR3 sequence reads: CASTIGTGINQPQHF. The DNA for the CDR3 is TGTGCCAGTACTATCGGTACGGGGATCAATCAGCCCCAGCATTTT.

This chain links TRBV5-1 with TRBJ2-4, with D maybe TRBD1 (6 bases). Looked up from germline, CDR1 is SGHRS and CDR2 is YFSETQ. This CDR3 has 14 amino acids. V gave up 4 bases and J gave up 5 bases, with 13 bases separating them. The CDR3, as DNA: TGCGCCAGCAGCGCAGGACAGTTTGAAAACATTCAGTACTTC. Translated, it gives CASSAGQFENIQYF.

This clonotype was observed many times. V is TRBV20-1 and J is TRBJ2-7, with TRBD2 matching over 8 bases. V was pared by 4 bases and J by 0 bases, with 8 bases of the junction left unmatched. Looked up from germline, CDR1 is DFQATT and CDR2 is SNEGSKA (reference sequence). There are 15 residues in the CDR3. The chain's CDR3 is CSATRSGGASYEQYF. CDR3 nucleotides: TGCAGTGCTACACGGAGCGGGGGCGCCTCCTACGAGCAGTACTTC.

This clonotype was seen ten or more times. J is TRBJ2-2 and V is TRBV29-1, with 8 bases that match TRBD1. The CDR3 extends over 14 amino acids. The junction had 8 bases not matched to a gene; V was cut back by 7 bases and J by 4 bases. Germline V gene sequence: CDR1 SQVTM, CDR2 ANQGSEA. The CDR3 region has the DNA TGCAGCGCCGCAGGGGGCACGACCACCGGGGAGCTGTTTTTT. Encoded protein: CSAAGGTTTGELFF.

This clonotype was found a few times. V gene TRBV5-4 combines with J gene TRBJ1-4, with 9 bases matching TRBD1. Germline lookup yields CDR1 SGHNT and CDR2 YYREEE (reference sequence). V lost 4 bases to trimming and J lost 3 bases; unmatched junction nucleotides: 10. The CDR3 totals 17 residues. This CDR3 is CASSRQDRGVANEKLFF. The CDR3, as DNA: TGTGCCAGCAGCCGCCAGGACAGGGGTGTTGCTAATGAAAAACTGTTTTTT.

This clonotype has more than one count but fewer than ten. The chain combines TRBV7-7 with TRBJ2-1; 12 bases agree with TRBD2. The V gene's germline CDR1 is SSHAT and CDR2 FNYEAQ (reference sequence). The V segment lost 3 bases and the J segment 12 bases; nucleotides outside the gene matches: 18. This CDR3 is built from 18 residues. CDR3: CASSFDIKLAGGSALQFF. In DNA form, the CDR3 reads TGTGCCAGCAGCTTTGACATTAAACTAGCGGGGGGCTCAGCTCTGCAGTTCTTC.

This chain joins TRBV9 and TRBJ1-2; D perhaps matches TRBD1 (5 bases). V was clipped by 0 bases and J by 2 bases, with 11 bases between them. The CDR3 length is 15 residues. Per germline, CDR1 SGDLS and CDR2 YYNGEE. CDR3 in amino acids: CASSVAGRANYGYTF. The DNA of the CDR3 is TGTGCCAGCAGCGTAGCTGGCAGGGCAAACTATGGCTACACCTTC.

This clonotype was counted many times. The CDR3 region is CASSLYSGSSPLHF. The CDR3, as DNA: TGTGCCAGCAGTTTATATTCGGGGAGTTCACCCCTCCACTTT. V and J are TRBV28 and TRBJ1-6, with unresolved D. The CDR3 sequence is 14 residues long. The V and J ends lost 1 base and 9 bases respectively, with 10 bases between them. CDR1 is MDHEN, CDR2 SYDVKM, per germline.

This clonotype was picked up many times. The chain joins TRBV12-3 or TRBV12-4 to TRBJ2-3; 16 bases agree with TRBD2. V shed 5 bases and J 4 bases; nucleotides not matched to a gene: 6. The CDR3 covers 17 residues. The CDR3 spells CASSGTSGGAHPDTQYF. The CDR3 bases are TGTGCCAGCAGTGGGACTAGCGGGGGGGCGCATCCAGATACGCAGTATTTT.